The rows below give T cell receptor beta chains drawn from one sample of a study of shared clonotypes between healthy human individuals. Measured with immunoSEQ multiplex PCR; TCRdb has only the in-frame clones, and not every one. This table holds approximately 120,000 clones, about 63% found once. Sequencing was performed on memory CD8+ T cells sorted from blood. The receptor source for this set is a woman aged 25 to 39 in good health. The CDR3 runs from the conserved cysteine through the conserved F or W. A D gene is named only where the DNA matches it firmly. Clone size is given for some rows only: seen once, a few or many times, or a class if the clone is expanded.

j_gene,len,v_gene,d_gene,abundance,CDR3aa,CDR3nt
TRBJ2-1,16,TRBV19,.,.,CASSIAVQSSYNEQFF,TGTGCCAGTAGTATTGCGGTCCAGAGCTCCTACAATGAGCAGTTCTTC
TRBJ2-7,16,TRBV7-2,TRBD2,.,CASSTTPTTSGSEQYF,TGTGCCAGCAGCACAACGCCGACTACTAGCGGGAGTGAGCAGTACTTC
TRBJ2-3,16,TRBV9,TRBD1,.,CASSVTGTGTVDTQYF,TGTGCCAGCAGCGTCACCGGGACAGGGACGGTCGATACGCAGTATTTT
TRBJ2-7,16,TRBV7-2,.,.,CASTRDFWDPYYEQYF,TGTGCCAGCACCCGAGACTTCTGGGACCCATACTACGAGCAGTACTTC
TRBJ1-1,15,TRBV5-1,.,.,CASRIQARWDTEAFF,TGCGCCAGCAGAATCCAAGCCAGGTGGGACACTGAAGCTTTCTTT
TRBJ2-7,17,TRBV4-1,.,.,CASSQESGGRPSYEQYF,TGCGCCAGCAGCCAAGAGTCGGGTGGGAGGCCCTCCTACGAGCAGTACTTC
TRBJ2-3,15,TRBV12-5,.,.,CASGRTGTPGDTQYF,TGTGCTAGTGGTCGTACCGGGACCCCAGGGGATACGCAGTATTTT
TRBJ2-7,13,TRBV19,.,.,CASSWGATYEQYF,TGTGCCAGTAGTTGGGGGGCTACCTACGAGCAGTACTTC
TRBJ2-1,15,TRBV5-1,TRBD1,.,CASSLGDRDYGEQFF,TGCGCCAGCAGCTTGGGGGACAGGGACTACGGGGAGCAGTTCTTC
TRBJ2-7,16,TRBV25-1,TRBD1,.,CASSGSRDRPSYEQYF,TGTGCCAGCAGTGGGAGCCGGGACAGGCCTTCCTACGAGCAGTACTTC
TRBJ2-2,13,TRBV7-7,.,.,CASSQTGTGELFF,TGTGCCAGCAGCCAAACCGGCACCGGGGAGCTGTTTTTT
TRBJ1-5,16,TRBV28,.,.,CASSSQGPVGNQPQHF,TGTGCCAGCAGTTCACAGGGCCCCGTCGGGAATCAGCCCCAGCATTTT
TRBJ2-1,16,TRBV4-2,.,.,CASSQESLETDNEQFF,TGTGCCAGCAGCCAAGAATCGTTAGAGACAGACAATGAGCAGTTCTTC
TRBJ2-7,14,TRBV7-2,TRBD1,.,CASSTNRGPYEQYF,TGTGCCAGCAGCACCAACAGGGGACCCTACGAGCAGTACTTC
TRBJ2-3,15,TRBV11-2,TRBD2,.,CASRDLAASTDTQYF,TGTGCCAGCAGGGACCTAGCGGCTAGCACAGATACGCAGTATTTT
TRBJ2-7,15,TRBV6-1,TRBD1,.,CASSGTGTGELEQYF,TGTGCCAGCAGTGGAACCGGGACAGGGGAGTTGGAGCAGTACTTC
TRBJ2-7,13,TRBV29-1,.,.,CSVPGTYHYEQYF,TGCAGCGTCCCCGGGACATACCACTACGAGCAGTACTTC
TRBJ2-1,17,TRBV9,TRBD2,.,CASSAPIGREGNNEQFF,TGTGCCAGCAGCGCTCCGATTGGGCGGGAGGGCAATAATGAGCAGTTCTTC
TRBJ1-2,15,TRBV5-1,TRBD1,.,CASSGQGHPNYGYTF,TGCGCCAGCAGCGGACAGGGGCACCCCAACTATGGCTACACCTTC
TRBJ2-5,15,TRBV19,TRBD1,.,CASSIWDRGSETQYF,TGTGCCAGTAGTATTTGGGACAGGGGATCCGAGACCCAGTACTTC
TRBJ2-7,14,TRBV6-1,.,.,CASSEGRGGYEQYF,TGTGCCAGCAGTGAAGGGCGGGGTGGGTACGAGCAGTACTTC
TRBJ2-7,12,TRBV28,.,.,CASSRRAYEQYF,TGTGCCAGCAGTCGTAGAGCCTACGAGCAGTACTTC
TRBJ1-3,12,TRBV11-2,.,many,CASSLGGNTIYF,TGTGCCAGCAGCTTAGGTGGAAACACCATATATTTT
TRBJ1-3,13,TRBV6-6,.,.,CASQGNSGNTIYF,TGTGCCTCACAGGGTAACTCTGGAAACACCATATATTTT
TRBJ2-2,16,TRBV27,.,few,CASTLRWDDGTGELFF,TGTGCCAGCACCTTAAGATGGGACGACGGCACCGGGGAGCTGTTTTTT
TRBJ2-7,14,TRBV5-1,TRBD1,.,CASRLTWDSYEQYF,TGCGCCAGCAGACTAACATGGGACAGCTACGAGCAGTACTTC
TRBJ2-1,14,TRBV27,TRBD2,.,CASSSLAGPNEQFF,TGTGCCAGCAGTTCACTAGCGGGACCCAACGAGCAGTTCTTC
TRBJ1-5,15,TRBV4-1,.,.,CASSQDPSDNQPQHF,TGCGCCAGCAGCCAAGATCCGTCAGATAATCAGCCCCAGCATTTT
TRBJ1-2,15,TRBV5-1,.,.,CASSLDPRSRYGYTF,TGCGCCAGCAGCTTGGATCCCAGGTCGCGCTATGGCTACACCTTC
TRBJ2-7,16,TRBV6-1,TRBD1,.,CASSEGGTGEPYEQYF,TGTGCCAGCAGTGAAGGGGGGACAGGCGAGCCCTACGAGCAGTACTTC
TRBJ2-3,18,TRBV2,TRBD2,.,CASSGDLAGGPGSDTQYF,TGTGCCAGCAGTGGGGACCTAGCGGGAGGGCCTGGCTCAGATACGCAGTATTTT
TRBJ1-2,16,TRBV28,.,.,CASSALSKGRGDGYTF,TGTGCCAGCAGTGCCCTTAGTAAGGGCAGGGGCGATGGCTACACCTTC
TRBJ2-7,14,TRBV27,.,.,CASSLTVNSYEQYF,TGTGCCAGCAGCCTGACGGTCAACTCCTACGAGCAGTACTTC
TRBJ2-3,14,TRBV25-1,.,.,CASSPRGDTDTQYF,TGTGCCAGCAGTCCCCGGGGCGACACAGATACGCAGTATTTT
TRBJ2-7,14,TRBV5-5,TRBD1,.,CASSSGTASYEQYF,TGTGCCAGCAGCTCGGGGACAGCGTCCTACGAGCAGTACTTC
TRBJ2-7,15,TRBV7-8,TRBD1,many,CASSLGTVSSYEQYF,TGTGCCAGCAGCCTTGGGACAGTCTCCTCCTACGAGCAGTACTTC
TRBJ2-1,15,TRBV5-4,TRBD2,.,CASSLLAGAYNEQFF,TGTGCCAGCAGCTTACTAGCGGGGGCTTACAATGAGCAGTTCTTC
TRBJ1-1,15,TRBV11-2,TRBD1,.,CASRENRGRSTEAFF,TGTGCCAGCAGGGAAAACAGGGGGCGTTCCACTGAAGCTTTCTTT
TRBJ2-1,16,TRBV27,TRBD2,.,CASSLTPGLATYEQFF,TGTGCCAGCAGTCTTACTCCGGGACTAGCGACTTATGAGCAGTTCTTC
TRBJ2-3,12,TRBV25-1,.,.,CASSEPSDTQYF,TGTGCCAGCAGTGAACCCTCAGATACGCAGTATTTT
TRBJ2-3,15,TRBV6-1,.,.,CASSETQSGGRRQYF,TGTGCCAGCAGTGAAACCCAGTCCGGGGGCCGTAGGCAGTATTTT
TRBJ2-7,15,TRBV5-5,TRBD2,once,CASTAAAGGPHEQYF,TGTGCCAGCACTGCGGCGGCGGGAGGGCCCCACGAGCAGTACTTC
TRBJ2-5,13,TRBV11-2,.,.,CASSLVGEETQYF,TGTGCCAGCAGCTTAGTGGGAGAAGAGACCCAGTACTTC
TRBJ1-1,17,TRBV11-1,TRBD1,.,CASRTVGFRDRNTEAFF,TGTGCCAGCAGAACAGTGGGGTTCCGGGACAGGAACACTGAAGCTTTCTTT
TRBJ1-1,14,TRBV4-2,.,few,CASSQDTDGTEAFF,TGTGCCAGCAGCCAAGATACAGATGGGACTGAAGCTTTCTTT
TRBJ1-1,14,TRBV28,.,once,CASSSLGEETEAFF,TGTGCCAGCAGTTCTCTCGGGGAGGAAACTGAAGCTTTCTTT
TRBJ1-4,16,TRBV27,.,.,CASHTNGRDREEKLFF,TGTGCCAGCCATACCAACGGCCGGGACCGGGAGGAAAAACTGTTTTTT
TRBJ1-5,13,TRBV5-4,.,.,CASSVLGNQPQHF,TGTGCCAGCAGCGTCCTCGGGAATCAGCCCCAGCATTTT
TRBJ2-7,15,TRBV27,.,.,CASSLAPLPSYEQYF,TGTGCCAGCAGTTTGGCCCCTCTCCCTTCCTACGAGCAGTACTTC
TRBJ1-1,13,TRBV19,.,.,CASSLISNTEAFF,TGTGCCAGTAGTTTAATATCGAACACTGAAGCTTTCTTT
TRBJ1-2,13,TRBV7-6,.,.,CASSHGTHYGYTF,TGTGCCAGCAGCCACGGGACACACTATGGCTACACCTTC
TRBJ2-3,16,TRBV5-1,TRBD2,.,CASSIGLAGSTDTQYF,TGCGCCAGCAGCATAGGACTAGCGGGGAGCACAGATACGCAGTATTTT
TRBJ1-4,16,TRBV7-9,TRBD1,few,CASSFDPGQGLLELFF,TGTGCCAGCAGCTTTGACCCGGGACAGGGACTTTTGGAACTGTTTTTT
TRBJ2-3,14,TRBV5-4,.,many,CASSPDLGTDTQYF,TGTGCCAGCAGCCCGGACCTAGGCACAGATACGCAGTATTTT
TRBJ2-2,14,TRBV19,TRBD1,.,CASTGDRGSGELFF,TGTGCCAGTACCGGGGACAGGGGTTCCGGGGAGCTGTTTTTT
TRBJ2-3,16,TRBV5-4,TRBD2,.,CASSLFLAGSTDTQYF,TGTGCCAGCAGCTTGTTTCTAGCGGGGAGCACAGATACGCAGTATTTT
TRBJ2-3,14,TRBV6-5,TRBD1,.,CASSLTGEADTQYF,TGTGCCAGCAGCTTAACAGGGGAAGCAGATACGCAGTATTTT